This T cell receptor beta chain was documented in a study of blood T cell repertoires in COVID-19. Study-wide background: Material from acute and convalescent COVID-19 was sourced from the United States, Italy and Spain. T cells, B-cell-depleted T cells, or PBMCs provided the cDNA or gDNA that served as material.

The CDR3 extends over 15 amino acids. With 2 bases clipped from V and 5 bases from J, the junction kept 8 bases outside the gene matches. Germline lookup yields CDR1 SGHDT and CDR2 YYEEEE. Authors' data handling: How many nucleated cells were present was estimated from reference gene primer amplification. Clones were read by immunoSEQ multiplex PCR, and TCRdb kept only the in-frame ones, dropping some. V, J and clone size reflect that table, while D and trimming were determined from the DNA. The sample has 200,000 to 250,000 clones; approximately 91% are singletons. This clonotype was obtained from an older woman with acute or convalescent COVID-19. The sample was peripheral blood. The gene calls are TRBV5-6 and TRBJ1-1, with 8 positions matching TRBD1. The CDR3 region is CASSFRQGPRTEAFF. DNA for the CDR3: TGTGCCAGCAGCTTCAGACAGGGGCCTCGGACTGAAGCTTTCTTT.